This T cell receptor (beta chain) comes out of a study of shared clonotypes between healthy human individuals. Template for every sorted-subset replicate PCR totaled about 0.2 ug DNA, approximately 30,000 T cell genomes. The data were produced by immunoSEQ multiplex PCR, yet TCRdb's version contains in-frame clones alone and is incomplete. The table shows 980,000 or so clones, with more than 75% occurring only once. Material: memory CD4+ T cells sorted from blood. Subset reported: CD45RA-negative fraction. The receptor's source is a man aged 18 to 30 in good health.

CDR3: CASSLATSGRNEQFF. The CDR3 DNA follows: TGTGCCAGCAGCTTGGCCACTAGCGGGAGGAATGAGCAGTTCTTC. The V gene is TRBV5-4, the J gene TRBJ2-1, with 12 bases identical to TRBD2. Germline CDR1 reads SGHNT; CDR2 reads YYREEE (reference sequence). Trimming took 0 bases from V and 7 from J; bases not matched to a gene: 2. The CDR3 length is 15 residues.